This T cell receptor beta chain comes out of a study of low-dose radiotherapy and immunotherapy resistance in tumors. Background on the study: Doses of 0.5 Gy per fraction every 2 weeks, totaling 6.5 Gy, went to Cohort 1. Cyclophosphamide went in intravenously at 200 mg/m2 every two weeks, one day before radiation and immunotherapy. With cycle 1 day 1 as the start, patients took oral aspirin 300 mg daily for four cycles.

First-strand cDNA relied on TRAV- and TRBV-specific primers spanning alpha and beta chains. TCRs were amplified for approximately 21 PCR cycles with a constant-region primer and V-primer adapter. TCRdb re-called the reads with MiXCR, one entry per CDR3 protein. Here the sample spans around 80,000 distinct CDR3 sequences, under 20% being singletons. Time point reported: before trial treatment. As their treatment, donors received nivolumab, ipilimumab, aspirin, low-dose cyclophosphamide and low-dose radiotherapy. Germline V gene lookup returns CDR1 PRHDT and CDR2 FYEKMQ (reference sequence). The J segment lost 3 bases and the V segment lost 5 bases, leaving 4 bases of the junction unmatched. The CDR3 has 13 residues. This clonotype has at least ten counts.

This receptor was obtained from a male donor with prostate cancer. The gene calls are TRBV13 and TRBJ2-7; TRBD1 aligns across 7 bases. Specimen: PBMCs, collected before treatment. The CDR3 is CASSPQGSYEQYF. The CDR3 bases are TGTGCCAGCAGCCCACAGGGGAGCTACGAGCAGTACTTC.